Sequencing of this TCR beta chain was carried out in a study of T-cell memory formation after mild COVID-19. Looking at the study overall: There were largely donor-specific TCR clusters.

Study conclusions and caveats: Clones that got smaller from day 15 to 85 had even CD4/CD8, while clones growing later tipped toward CD4+.

V lost 4 bases and J lost 5; bases outside the gene matches: 11. The CDR3 consists of 15 residues. Germline CDR1 is SGHVS and CDR2 is FNYEAQ. TCRdb fed the 5' RACE reads into MiXCR, producing one record per CDR3 protein. The top ten hold about 10% of the sample, which has a few hundred thousand distinct CDR3 sequences, roughly 26% seen once. Of note for this clonotype: The antigen is unknown.

This sequence joins TRBV7-6 and TRBJ2-7; 7 nucleotides align to TRBD2. The sequencing input was PBMCs or a T cell subset sorted from them (not recorded which). This TCR was sampled from an adult woman who had mild COVID-19 (a few samples of this study predate the infection). Cell type and time point are not known. In nucleotides, the CDR3 is TGTGCCAGCAGCTCCTTAGCGGGTCCGGCCGACGAGCAGTACTTC. It specifies CASSSLAGPADEQYF.